Listed below are T cell receptor beta chains from one sample, sequenced in a study of glioma-infiltrating T cells after dendritic cell vaccination. The assay was immunoSEQ multiplex PCR, and TCRdb's table has in-frame clones only and misses some. The data contain 100,000 or so clones, around 87% of them singletons. Sequencing was performed on blood, taken after dendritic cell vaccination. The source is a human donor with glioblastoma. Both conserved end residues are part of each CDR3. D genes are given only for firm matches. Size tells how often a clone was seen (once, few, many) or the class of an expanded clone, and some rows leave it out.

d_call	cdr3_length	v_call	clone_size	j_call	cdr3_nt	cdr3_aa
TRBD2	16	TRBV9	once	TRBJ2-3	TGTGCCAGCAGCGTTAGCGGGAGTAATCAGGCAGATACGCAGTATTTT	CASSVSGSNQADTQYF
.	14	TRBV5-1	.	TRBJ1-4	TGCGCCAGCAGCGGTGGGGGGTCTGGTGAAAAACTGTTTTTT	CASSGGGSGEKLFF
.	18	TRBV7-9	.	TRBJ1-2	TGTGCCAGCAGCTTAGCGCCGGGGGTTTCCTCTCTTTTTAAAGGCTACACCTTC	CASSLAPGVSSLFKGYTF
TRBD2	19	TRBV7-9	.	TRBJ2-1	TGTGCCAGCAGGGGATCGGGACTAGCGGGAGTTGCTTCCTACAATGAGCAGTTCTTC	CASRGSGLAGVASYNEQFF
TRBD2	16	TRBV10-1	.	TRBJ2-2	TGCGCCAGCAGTGATTGGGGCGGGAGTGTGACCGGGGAGCTGTTTTTT	CASSDWGGSVTGELFF
TRBD1	14	TRBV10-3	once	TRBJ1-5	TGTGCCATCAGTGGGACAGGGGGCGATCAGCCCCAGCATTTT	CAISGTGGDQPQHF
.	13	TRBV7-9	.	TRBJ2-7	TGTGCCAGCACCGCCATCACTAGCTACGAGCAGTACTTC	CASTAITSYEQYF
TRBD1	16	TRBV13	once	TRBJ2-5	TGTGCCAGCAGCTTAGTGAGGGGGCCGAACCAAGAGACCCAGTACTTC	CASSLVRGPNQETQYF
.	13	TRBV27	.	TRBJ1-5	TGTGCCAGCAGTTTTAACAGGGAACAGCCCCAGCATTTT	CASSFNREQPQHF
TRBD1	13	TRBV19	.	TRBJ2-7	TGTGCCAGCCTGGGACAGGGGGCTGGCGAGCAGTACTTC	CASLGQGAGEQYF
TRBD2	13	TRBV6-1	.	TRBJ2-5	TGTGCCAGCAGTGGGACTAGCGTTGAGACCCAGTACTTC	CASSGTSVETQYF
TRBD1	14	TRBV2	.	TRBJ2-4	TGTGCCAGCAGTCCCGGGACAGGTCAAAACATTCAGTACTTC	CASSPGTGQNIQYF
TRBD1	10	TRBV30	.	TRBJ1-2	TGTGCCTGGGGACAGGGTGGCTACACCTTC	CAWGQGGYTF
TRBD1	14	TRBV5-4	.	TRBJ2-4	TGTGCCAGCAGCTTGGCGGGACAGGGAAACATTCAGTACTTC	CASSLAGQGNIQYF
TRBD1	14	TRBV6-1	.	TRBJ1-1	TGTGCCAGCAGTCGTACCCAGGGGGCGACTGAAGCTTTCTTT	CASSRTQGATEAFF
TRBD1	15	TRBV6-5	.	TRBJ1-6	TGTGCCAGCAGTTACAGGGGACAGAACTATTCACCCCTCCACTTT	CASSYRGQNYSPLHF
.	14	TRBV2	.	TRBJ2-3	TGTGCCAGCAGTGTAGAGCGGAGCACAGATACGCAGTATTTT	CASSVERSTDTQYF
TRBD2	16	TRBV10-3	.	TRBJ2-7	TGTGCCATCAGTGACCGACTAGCGGGGGGTTCCTACGAGCAGTACTTC	CAISDRLAGGSYEQYF
.	14	TRBV13	.	TRBJ2-2	TGTGCCAGCAGCGTCACAGGGATCCCCGGGGAGCTGTTTTTT	CASSVTGIPGELFF
.	14	TRBV19	.	TRBJ1-4	TGTGCCAGTAGTATCCCCCCGCGGAATGAAAAACTGTTTTTT	CASSIPPRNEKLFF
.	15	TRBV5-4	.	TRBJ2-2	TGTGCCAGCAGCTTGGACAGGTCGAACACCGGGGAGCTGTTTTTT	CASSLDRSNTGELFF
TRBD2	14	TRBV7-2	.	TRBJ2-1	TGTGCCAGCAGCCACAGACTAGCGGACAATGAGCAGTTCTTC	CASSHRLADNEQFF
.	13	TRBV6-1	.	TRBJ1-1	TGTGCCAGCAGCATCCGGGAGAACACTGAAGCTTTCTTT	CASSIRENTEAFF
TRBD1	14	TRBV4-1	.	TRBJ1-2	TGCGCCAGCAGCCCGGGACAGACAGTCTATGGCTACACCTTC	CASSPGQTVYGYTF
TRBD2	19	TRBV6-1	.	TRBJ2-3	TGTGCCAGCAGTGAATCTAGGCTAGCGGGAGGGGGTAGCACAGATACGCAGTATTTT	CASSESRLAGGGSTDTQYF
.	13	TRBV30	.	TRBJ2-7	TGTGCCTGGAGTGCTTTATCGGTCTACGAGCAGTACTTC	CAWSALSVYEQYF
TRBD2	18	TRBV5-6	.	TRBJ2-1	TGTGCCAGCAGCTTGGCAGGCCGGGGCGGGAGGGCCATGAATGAGCAGTTCTTC	CASSLAGRGGRAMNEQFF
.	16	TRBV4-1	once	TRBJ2-5	TGCGCCAGCAGCCGCTCCCCCCAGCAGGACCAAGAGACCCAGTACTTC	CASSRSPQQDQETQYF
.	13	TRBV25-1	.	TRBJ1-2	TGTGCCAGCAGTGCGACACAGAACTATGGCTACACCTTC	CASSATQNYGYTF
TRBD1	15	TRBV4-1	.	TRBJ1-2	TGCGCCAGCGGAGTAAGACAGGGAGGTAACTATGGCTACACCTTC	CASGVRQGGNYGYTF
.	15	TRBV19	few	TRBJ1-6	TGTGCCAGTAGTATAGAGGGCAATAATAATTCACCCCTCCACTTT	CASSIEGNNNSPLHF
TRBD2	14	TRBV19	.	TRBJ2-1	TGTGCCAGTAGTATAACCAGCGGGGTCGGTGAGCAGTTCTTC	CASSITSGVGEQFF
.	16	TRBV4-2	.	TRBJ1-5	TGTGCCAGCAGCCCTACACAGGGAAGGGGCAATCAGCCCCAGCATTTT	CASSPTQGRGNQPQHF
.	14	TRBV5-1	.	TRBJ1-2	TGCGCCAGCAGCTTCGGAGGGGGGGCGCAGGGCTACACCTTC	CASSFGGGAQGYTF
TRBD1	11	TRBV7-2	.	TRBJ2-7	TGTGCCAGCGGAACCGCAGGGGGGCAGTACTTC	CASGTAGGQYF
.	13	TRBV5-6	.	TRBJ1-3	TGTGCCAGCAGCTTCAGGGCTGGAAACACCATATATTTT	CASSFRAGNTIYF
TRBD1	14	TRBV11-1	once	TRBJ1-1	TGTGCCAGCTCCATAGACAGGGTAGGCACTGAAGCTTTCTTT	CASSIDRVGTEAFF
TRBD2	13	TRBV2	.	TRBJ2-5	TGTGCCAGCAGACTAGCGGGAGTAGAGACCCAGTACTTC	CASRLAGVETQYF
.	13	TRBV4-1	.	TRBJ1-1	TGCGCCAGCAGCCAAAGCGGGGCAGTAGGAGCTTTCTTT	CASSQSGAVGAFF